This TCR beta chain came from a study of radiotherapy plus CTLA-4 blockade in lung cancer. Study details: Disease control was seen in about 30% of patients, objective responses in roughly 17%.

Patients in the study, people with chemo-refractory metastatic non-small-cell lung cancer, received focal radiation plus ipilimumab CTLA-4 blockade. Only one count was recorded for this clone. Its target is unknown. The CDR3 runs to 16 residues. Germline V CDR1 and CDR2: GTSNPN, SVGIG (reference sequence). The ends were cut back, 4 bases at V and 1 base at J, with 16 bases in the middle. The method was immunoSEQ multiplex PCR; TCRdb's version includes in-frame clones alone and lacks a portion of them. The sample records over 80,000 clones, around 83% being singletons. Regarding the study as a whole: Response was reportedly best predicted by early blood T cell clone dynamics, with interferon-beta. Expansion in blood of tumor-derived TCR clones was seen after radiotherapy plus ipilimumab.

The sample here was peripheral blood, taken from a patient treated with radiotherapy plus ipilimumab. This sequence originates from a human donor with non-small cell lung cancer who had stable disease on radiotherapy plus ipilimumab. The V call is TRBV30, the J call TRBJ2-2; D is tentatively TRBD1 or TRBD2 (7 bases each). DNA for the CDR3: TGTGCCTGGATCCCAGGGGGGGGCAGGAACACCGGGGAGCTGTTTTTT. It specifies CAWIPGGGRNTGELFF.